The next 23 T cell receptor beta chains were all read from a single sample in a study of T cell repertoires in cytomegalovirus infection. A single record per CDR3 protein comes from TCRdb applying MiXCR to the reads. The table lists around 540,000 distinct CDR3 sequences, roughly a third of them singletons. The antigens of these receptors remain unknown. The sequencing here drew on cultured PBMCs, taken from culture after CMV antigen stimulation. Every receptor here comes from a human donor in good health (CMV status not recorded). Some clones in this sample may be carry-over from other donors' samples.

The CDR3 sequence is CASSLALTAQETQYF. CDR3 coding DNA: TGTGCCAGCAGCTTGGCTTTAACGGCCCAAGAGACCCAGTACTTC. The rearrangement uses TRBV5-4 and TRBJ2-5; D not resolved. Trimming left V 0 bases short and J 1 base short, with 10 bases between. Germline lookup yields CDR1 SGHNT and CDR2 YYREEE (reference sequence). The CDR3 extends over 15 amino acids.

This sequence joins TRBV11-3 and TRBJ2-1, with 10 bases fitting TRBD1. The germline gives CDR1 SGHNT, CDR2 YENEEA. Losses at the gene ends were 3 bases for V and 6 bases for J; bases not matched to a gene: 5. The CDR3 runs 15 residues. CDR3 DNA: TGTGCCAGCAGCTTCCGGGACAGGGGCAGCAATGAGCAGTTCTTC. Translated, it gives CASSFRDRGSNEQFF.

V usage is TRBV28 and J usage is TRBJ2-3, with 7 nucleotides matching TRBD1. Germline assignment: CDR1 MDHEN and CDR2 SYDVKM. The CDR3 runs 16 residues. J lost 4 bases, V lost 5 bases, and 12 bases had no gene match. CDR3 sequence: CASSTPLQGLSDTQYF. CDR3 sequence (DNA): TGTGCCAGCAGTACCCCATTACAGGGGCTCTCAGATACGCAGTATTTT.

With respect to this clonotype: The germline gene is not matched at one end of the junction; a read error may be the cause. The chain carries TRBV7-8 and TRBJ1-6, with a tentative D call TRBD1 (5 bases). CDR1 is SGHVS, CDR2 FQNEAQ, per germline. The CDR3 contains 15 residues. Here the CDR3 DNA reads TGTGCCAGCAGCTTAAATGGGGCATACAATTCACCACTCCCCTTT. Amino acids: CASSLNGAYNSPLPF.

This clonotype has just a few counts. The V and J genes are TRBV7-2 and TRBJ1-2; D is unresolved. The CDR3 covers 17 residues. V was trimmed by 3 bases and J by 1 base, leaving 18 bases between them. Looked up from germline, CDR1 is SGHTA and CDR2 is FQGNSA. The CDR3 bases are TGTGCCAGCAGCTTGGTGGCCAGACGAAGGAATAACTATGGCTACACCTTC. Amino acids: CASSLVARRRNNYGYTF.

CDR3 in DNA: TGTGCCAGCAGCGTCGGGACAGGGTATGGCTACACCTTC. It specifies CASSVGTGYGYTF. The rearrangement uses TRBV5-4 and TRBJ1-2; TRBD1 matches 9 bases. Trimming cost V 4 bases and J 5 bases; bases outside gene matches: 3. The germline V gene encodes CDR1 SGHNT and CDR2 YYREEE (reference sequence). There are 13 residues in the CDR3.

The chain uses TRBV7-6 and TRBJ1-2; 9 nucleotides line up with TRBD1. V lost 1 base to trimming and J lost 4 bases; unmatched junction nucleotides: 7. The CDR3 is 16 amino acids. Germline loops: CDR1 SGHVS, CDR2 FNYEAQ. CDR3 residues: CASSLGTTGGGYGYTF. The CDR3 DNA is TGTGCCAGCAGCTTAGGAACCACAGGGGGCGGCTATGGCTACACCTTC.

The chain couples TRBV6-1 to TRBJ1-1, with TRBD1 as a possible D gene (6 bases). The germline V gene encodes CDR1 MNHNS and CDR2 SASEGT. The CDR3 spans 15 residues. Trimming pared 3 bases from V and 3 bases from J, leaving 14 bases between. The CDR3 DNA follows: TGTGCCAGCAGTGATAACAGGGTAGGGGACACTGAAGCTTTCTTT. This sequence encodes CASSDNRVGDTEAFF.

This clonotype was detected a few times. The gene calls are TRBV7-2 and TRBJ2-7, with 8 bases matching TRBD1. CDR1 is SGHTA, CDR2 FQGNSA, per germline. This CDR3 spans 15 amino acids. Trimming at V came to 5 bases and at J to 3 bases, leaving 9 bases not matched to a gene. DNA of the CDR3: TGTGCCAGCAGCATTTACTCCGGGACAGGCTACGAGCAGTACGTC. This gives the protein CASSIYSGTGYEQYV.

This chain joins TRBV7-2 and TRBJ2-5; D gene uncertain. V was clipped by 1 base and J by 2 bases, with 8 bases between them. CDR3 length: 14 residues. Germline V gene lookup returns CDR1 SGHTA and CDR2 FQGNSA. The CDR3 DNA is TGTGCCAGCAGCTTAGGGCCGGCTCAAGAGACCCAGTACTTC. Translated, it gives CASSLGPAQETQYF.

The table lists this clonotype with a few counts. The rearrangement links TRBV19 to TRBJ2-3; TRBD2 matches at 9 bases. Germline V gene lookup returns CDR1 LNHDA and CDR2 SQIVND (reference sequence). The CDR3 totals 17 residues. V trimming: 6 bases; J trimming: 6 bases; junction bases outside the gene matches: 16. The CDR3 loop is CASSKVVSGRPGDTQYF. The CDR3 bases are TGTGCCAGTAGCAAAGTGGTTAGCGGGAGACCCGGGGATACGCAGTATTTT.

Turning to this clonotype: The junction does not match germline at one end; this may be a read error. The chain couples TRBV5-3 to TRBJ2-3; TRBD1 matches 8 bases. TRBV5-3 is assigned to the ORF class and has an uncertain function. CDR3 length: 16 amino acids. The CDR3 sequence is CASSLEAGGAAGPDPF. Written as DNA, the CDR3 is TGTGCCAGCAGCTTGGAAGCAGGGGGCGCGGCGGGACCCGATCCCTTT.

The rearrangement joins TRBV7-2 to TRBJ2-7; 11 positions match TRBD2. V shed 6 bases and J 2 bases; nucleotides not matched to a gene: 6. The CDR3 covers 15 residues. Per germline, CDR1 SGHTA and CDR2 FQGNSA. The CDR3 sequence is CASRTGLAGTYEQYF. The DNA for the CDR3 is TGTGCCAGCAGGACAGGACTAGCGGGTACCTACGAGCAGTACTTC.

The chain couples TRBV12-3 or TRBV12-4 to TRBJ2-6; 10 bases map to TRBD2. CDR3 size: 17 residues. J was trimmed by 0 bases and V by 6 bases; bases with no gene match: 5. CDR3 coding DNA: TGTGCCAGCAGAGAAGCGGGAGGGTTCTCTGGGGCCAACGTCCTGACTTTC. Translating it yields CASREAGGFSGANVLTF.

This clonotype was seen more than once but under ten times. The gene calls are TRBV6-1 and TRBJ1-1; 7 bases are a match to TRBD1. The CDR3 is 18 amino acids. Germline V gene sequence: CDR1 MNHNS, CDR2 SASEGT. V lost 5 bases, J lost 0 bases, and 15 bases stayed unmatched. This CDR3 is CASSLVGGDRLMNTEAFF. CDR3 nucleotides: TGTGCCAGCAGTTTGGTAGGGGGGGACAGACTCATGAACACTGAAGCTTTCTTT.

This clonotype was seen a handful of times. The chain couples TRBV19 to TRBJ2-4; 9 nucleotides match TRBD2. The CDR3 consists of 15 residues. V shed 7 bases and J 0 bases; nucleotides not matched to a gene: 4. Germline CDR1 reads LNHDA; CDR2 reads SQIVND (reference sequence). Here the CDR3 reads CASKGGREAKNIQYF. The CDR3 DNA reads TGTGCCAGTAAAGGCGGGAGGGAAGCCAAAAACATTCAGTACTTC.

This clonotype was found many times. This chain links TRBV7-2 with TRBJ1-1; no definite D call. CDR1 and CDR2 from the germline V gene are SGHTA and FQGNSA. V was clipped by 7 bases and J by 6 bases, with 24 bases between them. The length of the CDR3 is 16 residues. The CDR3 loop is CASTRLIPKNRPEAFF. The CDR3 DNA follows: TGTGCCAGCACCAGGCTGATCCCAAAAAACCGGCCTGAAGCTTTCTTT. Full variable domain (remainder filled in from reference TRBV7-2 and TRBJ1-1): GAGVSQSPSNKVTEKGKDVELRCDPISGHTALYWYRQSLGQGLEFLIYFQGNSAPDKSGLPSDRFSAERTGGSVSTLTIQRTQQEDSAVYLCASTRLIPKNRPEAFFGQGTRLTVV.

The rearrangement joins TRBV10-3 to TRBJ2-3; 9 nucleotides agree with TRBD2. V gave up 5 bases and J gave up 6 bases; unmatched junction bases: 12. This CDR3 has 16 amino acids. CDR1 and CDR2 from the germline V gene are ENHRY and SYGVKD. This chain's CDR3 is CAISLTGSGSFDTQYF. The CDR3 region has the DNA TGTGCCATCAGTCTAACTGGTAGCGGGAGTTTCGATACGCAGTATTTT.

This clonotype showed up just a few times. V gene TRBV7-8 combines with J gene TRBJ2-2, with TRBD2 matching 10 bases. The CDR3 extends over 18 amino acids. J was trimmed by 9 bases and V by 0 bases; bases with no gene match: 13. Germline V gives CDR1 SGHVS, CDR2 FQNEAQ. The CDR3 reads CASSLASGRASARRELFF. The CDR3 DNA is TGTGCCAGCAGCTTAGCAAGCGGGAGGGCCTCGGCTCGGCGGGAGCTGTTTTTT.

Only a few counts were recorded for this clonotype. The chain employs TRBV6-1 and TRBJ2-7, with 7 positions matching TRBD1. The CDR3 covers 14 residues. Losses at the gene ends were 6 bases for V and 3 bases for J; bases not matched to a gene: 8. In germline, CDR1 is MNHNS, CDR2 SASEGT. The CDR3 is CASRRDSDNYEQYV. The CDR3 DNA is TGTGCCAGCAGACGGGACAGCGATAACTACGAGCAGTACGTC.

The chain has TRBV12-3 or TRBV12-4 and TRBJ1-1; D is perhaps TRBD1 (6 bases). V was pared by 5 bases and J by 3 bases, with 16 bases between. The CDR3 is 15 amino acids. CDR3 sequence reads: CASSPSTGLHTEAFF. The CDR3 DNA reads TGTGCCAGCAGTCCCTCCACAGGGTTACACACTGAAGCTTTCTTT.

This clonotype was recorded a few times. The chain couples TRBV27 to TRBJ2-3, with D unresolved. The V gene's germline CDR1 is MNHEY and CDR2 SMNVEV (reference sequence). The V end lost 7 bases, the J end lost 4 bases, and 18 bases lay between the germline ends. This CDR3 spans 15 amino acids. Written as DNA, the CDR3 is TGTGCCAGCACCCCGTGGCCCTTGGGTGCAGATACGCAGTATTTT. Its protein product is CASTPWPLGADTQYF.

The J gene is TRBJ1-2, the V gene TRBV5-6; no definite D call. This CDR3 has 15 residues. The V end lost 0 bases, the J end lost 0 bases, and 9 bases lay between the germline ends. Germline loops: CDR1 SGHDT, CDR2 YYEEEE. The CDR3 coding sequence is TGTGCCAGCAGCTTGGAACGAGAAGCTAACTATGGCTACACCTTC. This gives the protein CASSLEREANYGYTF.